Presented here are 25 T cell receptor beta chains from one specimen sequenced in a study of cytomegalovirus exposure and HLA in healthy donors. The study ran its PCR with 60 Vbeta and 13 Jbeta primers. The assay was immunoSEQ multiplex PCR, and TCRdb's table has in-frame clones only and misses some. Of around 150,000 clones listed, over 75% are singletons. The sequenced sample was PBMCs. The receptors derive from a young woman in good health and CMV-seronegative.

This chain joins TRBV5-1 and TRBJ2-5; no definite D call. Judging by the DNA end, TRBJ2-7 fits better; the J call may be wrong. This CDR3 comprises 15 residues. CDR1 and CDR2 from the germline V gene are SGHRS and YFSETQ. The CDR3 DNA reads TGCGCCAGCAGGGCCCTGTCCCTGAGGTCCTACGAGCAGTACTTC. Translated: CASRALSLRSYEQYF.

The chain employs TRBV6-6 and TRBJ1-1, with D hard to call. The CDR3 covers 13 residues. The V end lost 6 bases, the J end lost 4 bases, and 12 bases lay between the germline ends. Per germline, CDR1 MNHNY and CDR2 SVGAGI (reference sequence). CDR3 in DNA: TGTGCCAGCAGCCTCACTGGGAGCACTGAAGCTTTCTTT. Protein product: CASSLTGSTEAFF.

V and J are TRBV9 and TRBJ2-1, with 16 bases that match TRBD2. Per the germline V gene, CDR1 is SGDLS and CDR2 is YYNGEE. CDR3 length: 16 residues. V lost 4 bases to trimming and J lost 9 bases; unmatched junction nucleotides: 7. CDR3 nucleotides: TGTGCCAGCAGCAAGGGACTAGCGGGAGGGCTCTCTGAGCAGTTCTTC. It yields the protein CASSKGLAGGLSEQFF.

This clone was counted only a few times. The J gene is TRBJ1-2, the V gene TRBV2; the match to TRBD1 covers 7 bases. CDR3 size: 17 residues. The junction had 21 bases not matched to a gene; V was cut back by 7 bases and J by 7 bases. From germline, CDR1 is SNHLY and CDR2 FYNNEI. The CDR3 reads CASTSASYRGAGGGYTF. DNA of the CDR3: TGTGCCAGCACCAGCGCATCTTACAGGGGCGCCGGGGGTGGCTACACCTTC. The variable domain in full, with the rest retrieved from reference TRBV2 and TRBJ1-2, is EPEVTQTPSHQVTQMGQEVILRCVPISNHLYFYWYRQILGQKVEFLVSFYNNEISEKSEIFDDQFSVERPDGSNFTLKIRSTKLEDSAMYFCASTSASYRGAGGGYTFGSGTRLTVV.

The chain couples TRBV5-1 to TRBJ2-7, with D possibly matching TRBD1 (5 bases). Trimming stripped 7 bases from V and 1 base from J, with 15 bases between. The CDR3 contains 14 residues. The germline V gene encodes CDR1 SGHRS and CDR2 YFSETQ. The CDR3 nucleotides read TGCGCCAGCCGCCCGGACACAACTTCCTACGAGCAGTACTTC. Its protein is CASRPDTTSYEQYF.

This clone has more than one count but fewer than ten. The chain has TRBV30 and TRBJ2-3; no clear D. Trimming stripped 2 bases from V and 2 bases from J, with 11 bases between. CDR3 length: 14 amino acids. The germline V gene encodes CDR1 GTSNPN and CDR2 SVGIG (reference sequence). Written as DNA, the CDR3 is TGTGCCTGGAGTATGAGTTCCCTCACAGATACGCAGTATTTT. Residues: CAWSMSSLTDTQYF.

This clone was recorded only once. This rearrangement joins TRBV5-1 to TRBJ2-1; a possible D gene is TRBD2 (7 bases). Germline assignment: CDR1 SGHRS and CDR2 YFSETQ. Trimming shortened V by 0 bases and J by 8 bases, and 15 bases separated the two germline ends. The CDR3 contains 15 residues. The CDR3 nucleotides read TGCGCCAGCAGCTTGGATACGGGGGGCATAGATGAGCAGTTCTTC. Its translation: CASSLDTGGIDEQFF.

V is TRBV27 and J is TRBJ1-4, with D possibly TRBD1 on 6 matching bases. V dropped 3 bases and J dropped 6 bases, with 14 bases sitting between them. This CDR3 region has 15 residues. Germline values: CDR1 MNHEY, CDR2 SMNVEV (reference sequence). CDR3 in DNA: TGTGCCAGCAGTTTGATGGCAGGGGCTTATGAAAAACTGTTTTTT. Amino acid sequence: CASSLMAGAYEKLFF.

The CDR3 protein is CASSSAGLLNEQYF. The DNA for the CDR3 is TGTGCCAGCAGTTCAGCGGGGCTTCTCAACGAGCAGTACTTC. The chain is built from TRBV28 and TRBJ2-5, with 7 positions matching TRBD2. Matching the DNA end better, TRBJ2-7 makes the J call doubtful. From germline, CDR1 is MDHEN and CDR2 SYDVKM. This CDR3 contains 14 residues.

The chain employs TRBV18 and TRBJ1-3; TRBD1 is a possible D gene (5 bases). The CDR3 totals 13 residues. CDR1 KGHSH and CDR2 LQKENI come from the germline V gene. Trimming cost V 3 bases and J 8 bases, with 11 bases left between them. CDR3 protein: CASSPLGADTIYF. CDR3 nucleotides: TGTGCCAGCTCACCGCTAGGGGCCGACACCATATATTTT.

V usage is TRBV21-1 and J usage is TRBJ1-1; the table assigns TRBD1, which was not confirmed against the DNA. TRBV21-1 is designated a pseudogene. CDR3 length: 16 residues. The CDR3 reads CASKADRDGENTEAFF. CDR3 nucleotide sequence: TGTGCCAGCAAAGCGGACAGGGACGGGGAGAACACTGAAGCTTTCTTT.

The V call is TRBV5-1, the J call TRBJ1-1; D is uncertain. V was clipped by 1 base and J by 5 bases, with 21 bases between them. CDR3 size: 17 residues. Germline V gene sequence: CDR1 SGHRS, CDR2 YFSETQ. The CDR3 protein is CASSLFTDPDMWTEAFF. The CDR3 nucleotides are TGCGCCAGCAGCTTGTTCACAGACCCCGATATGTGGACTGAAGCTTTCTTT.

The chain employs TRBV28 and TRBJ2-7, with TRBD2 identical over 13 bases. Trimming at V came to 3 bases and at J to 1 base, leaving 18 bases not matched to a gene. The CDR3 covers 21 residues. The germline gives CDR1 MDHEN, CDR2 SYDVKM. Here the CDR3 reads CASSFKYVSWTSGRESYEQYF. The CDR3 coding sequence is TGTGCCAGCAGTTTTAAGTATGTGTCTTGGACTAGCGGGAGAGAATCCTACGAGCAGTACTTC. The full variable domain, completed using reference TRBV28 and TRBJ2-7, is DVKVTQSSRYLVKRTGEKVFLECVQDMDHENMFWYRQDPGLGLRLIYFSYDVKMKEKGDIPEGYSVSREKKERFSLILESASTNQTSMYLCASSFKYVSWTSGRESYEQYFGPGTRLTVT.

This chain links TRBV9 with TRBJ2-5; 9 bases are a match to TRBD2. Gene TRBJ2-7 matches the end of the DNA better, so the J call may be wrong. Per the germline V gene, CDR1 is SGDLS and CDR2 is YYNGEE. The CDR3 consists of 15 residues. This CDR3 reads CASSVASGNAYEQYF. The DNA for the CDR3 is TGTGCCAGCAGCGTAGCTAGCGGGAACGCCTACGAGCAGTACTTC.

This chain uses TRBV5-5 with TRBJ1-1; D possibly corresponds to TRBD1 (5 bases). Trimming cost V 4 bases and J 4 bases, with 17 bases left between them. The CDR3 loop spans 15 amino acids. The germline gives CDR1 SGHKS, CDR2 YYEKEE (reference sequence). For the CDR3, the DNA is TGTGCCAGCAGCGGGACGGTGACTAGGACCACTGAAGCTTTCTTT. Protein product: CASSGTVTRTTEAFF.

The chain has TRBV7-9 and TRBJ1-1; D is uncertain. Germline loops: CDR1 SEHNR, CDR2 FQNEAQ (reference sequence). V was trimmed by 2 bases and J by 7 bases, leaving 14 bases between them. This CDR3 contains 14 residues. The CDR3 loop is CASSLQDLGGEAFF. For the CDR3, the DNA is TGTGCCAGCAGCTTACAGGACTTAGGCGGTGAAGCTTTCTTT.

V and J are TRBV5-5 and TRBJ2-7; D possibly corresponds to TRBD2 (6 bases). Germline assignment: CDR1 SGHKS and CDR2 YYEKEE (reference sequence). Trimming took off 3 bases at V and 5 bases at J, with 15 bases between the two ends. The CDR3 has 14 amino acids. The CDR3 reads CASSSRAGFNEQYF. In DNA, the CDR3 is TGTGCCAGCAGCTCCCGGGCGGGATTCAACGAGCAGTACTTC.

This chain links TRBV30 with TRBJ1-6; 8 positions agree with TRBD1. Trimming took 1 base from V and 7 from J; bases not matched to a gene: 6. The length of the CDR3 is 15 residues. CDR1 GTSNPN and CDR2 SVGIG come from the germline V gene (reference sequence). CDR3 DNA sequence: TGTGCCTGGAGTGCCTTGGGACAGGAAAATTCACCCCTCCACTTT. Its protein product is CAWSALGQENSPLHF.

This clone occurred a few times. The chain recombines TRBV2 with TRBJ2-2; 7 bases are shared with TRBD1. CDR3 length equals 15 residues. Germline V gives CDR1 SNHLY, CDR2 FYNNEI. Trimming took 3 bases from V and 2 from J; bases not matched to a gene: 3. CDR3 DNA sequence: TGTGCCAGCAGTGAGGCAGGGGGAAACACCGGGGAGCTGTTTTTT. Translating gives CASSEAGGNTGELFF.

V gene TRBV5-1 combines with J gene TRBJ2-7; 9 bases agree with TRBD1. The CDR3 is made up of 14 amino acids. V lost 3 bases and J lost 2; bases outside the gene matches: 3. CDR1 SGHRS and CDR2 YFSETQ come from the germline V gene. The CDR3 is CASSWRTGAYEQYF. CDR3 nucleotide sequence: TGCGCCAGCAGCTGGAGGACAGGGGCCTACGAGCAGTACTTC.

The CDR3 sequence: CATRDTVHEKLFF. The CDR3 DNA follows: TGTGCCACCAGGGACACGGTCCATGAAAAACTGTTTTTT. The rearrangement joins TRBV6-1 to TRBJ1-4, with a tentative D call TRBD1 (6 bases). The germline V gene has CDR1 MNHNS and CDR2 SASEGT. The CDR3 length is 13 residues. The V end lost 10 bases, the J end lost 6 bases, and 15 bases lay between the germline ends.

The chain couples TRBV5-1 to TRBJ2-5; tentatively, D is TRBD1 (5 bases). The CDR3 is made up of 15 amino acids. Germline V gene sequence: CDR1 SGHRS, CDR2 YFSETQ. The ends were cut back, 0 bases at V and 2 bases at J, with 11 bases in the middle. The DNA of the CDR3 is TGCGCCAGCAGCTTGGTCGCAGGGATACAAGAGACCCAGTACTTC. This translates into CASSLVAGIQETQYF. The full variable domain, in which reference TRBV5-1 and TRBJ2-5 provide the parts outside the CDR3, is KAGVTQTPRYLIKTRGQQVTLSCSPISGHRSVSWYQQTPGQGLQFLFEYFSETQRNKGNFPGRFSGRQFSNSRSEMNVSTLELGDSALYLCASSLVAGIQETQYFGPGTRLLVL.

Only one count was recorded for this clone. The chain recombines TRBV5-5 with TRBJ1-1; D gene unclear. There are 16 residues in the CDR3. Trimming shortened V by 0 bases and J by 3 bases, and 15 bases separated the two germline ends. Germline V gives CDR1 SGHKS, CDR2 YYEKEE (reference sequence). The CDR3 DNA is TGTGCCAGCAGCTTGGCTAAGCAGGTAGATGACACTGAAGCTTTCTTT. Amino acids: CASSLAKQVDDTEAFF.

The chain recombines TRBV19 with TRBJ1-2; D is unresolved. Germline CDR1 and CDR2: LNHDA and SQIVND (reference sequence). The CDR3 spans 14 residues. Trimming cost V 5 bases and J 0 bases, with 10 bases left between them. The CDR3 spells CASSWAGANYGYTF. For the CDR3, the DNA is TGTGCCAGTAGTTGGGCCGGCGCTAACTATGGCTACACCTTC.

DNA of the CDR3: TGCGCCAGCAGCCGGACAGGGGGCGAGGATACGCAGTATTTT. Its translation is CASSRTGGEDTQYF. This chain uses TRBV5-1 with TRBJ2-3, with 11 bases that match TRBD1. This CDR3 region has 14 residues. Germline V gene lookup returns CDR1 SGHRS and CDR2 YFSETQ. V was pared by 4 bases and J by 6 bases, with 4 bases of the junction left unmatched.